A single sample gave rise to the 22 T cell receptor beta chains below, sequenced in a study of blood T cell repertoires in COVID-19. The method was immunoSEQ multiplex PCR; TCRdb's version includes in-frame clones alone and lacks a portion of them. The sample holds 370,000 or so clones; around 87% are singletons and the top ten take 1.3%. Sequencing used PBMCs or T cells enriched from blood (not recorded which). The source of these receptors is a man aged 25-40 years who had recovered from COVID-19.

This chain joins TRBV19 and TRBJ2-5, with 9 bases that match TRBD2. Trimming cost V 5 bases and J 2 bases; bases outside gene matches: 3. This CDR3 comprises 14 residues. Germline CDR1 is LNHDA and CDR2 is SQIVND (reference sequence). CDR3 region: CASSGLAKQETQYF. CDR3 coding DNA: TGTGCCAGTAGTGGACTAGCGAAGCAAGAGACCCAGTACTTC.

This clone was seen a handful of times. V usage is TRBV27 and J usage is TRBJ1-3; no definite D call. CDR1 and CDR2 from the germline V gene are MNHEY and SMNVEV (reference sequence). This CDR3 is built from 14 residues. V was pared by 7 bases and J by 0 bases, with 10 bases between. For the CDR3, the DNA is TGTGCCAGCAAATCTCGGGGCTCTGGAAACACCATATATTTT. Its protein is CASKSRGSGNTIYF.

The chain couples TRBV7-9 to TRBJ2-1; D is possibly TRBD2 (6 bases). The ends were cut back, 1 base at V and 8 bases at J, with 12 bases in the middle. The CDR3 covers 14 residues. The germline gives CDR1 SEHNR, CDR2 FQNEAQ (reference sequence). CDR3 sequence reads: CASSLGGAFDEQFF. DNA of the CDR3: TGTGCCAGCAGCTTAGGCGGGGCCTTCGATGAGCAGTTCTTC.

The chain uses TRBV7-8 and TRBJ2-1; the match to TRBD2 covers 8 bases. V was pared by 5 bases and J by 8 bases, with 14 bases of the junction left unmatched. Germline loops: CDR1 SGHVS, CDR2 FQNEAQ. This CDR3 spans 16 amino acids. CDR3 amino acids: CASSAISGGFWYEQFF. DNA for the CDR3: TGTGCCAGCAGCGCGATAAGCGGGGGTTTCTGGTATGAGCAGTTCTTC.

The chain links TRBV5-4 to TRBJ1-1, with no clear D. CDR3 length: 14 amino acids. Deletions cut 1 base from V and 2 bases from J, with 9 bases between. Germline V gives CDR1 SGHNT, CDR2 YYREEE (reference sequence). CDR3 region: CASSLLGPNTEAFF. CDR3 sequence (DNA): TGTGCCAGCAGCTTGTTGGGCCCTAACACTGAAGCTTTCTTT.

In DNA form, the CDR3 reads TGTGCCAGCAGTTGTCCCGGGACAGGGATAGCTGAAGCTTTCTTT. Encoded protein: CASSCPGTGIAEAFF. The V gene is TRBV11-3, the J gene TRBJ1-1, with 9 bases that match TRBD1. Germline CDR1 and CDR2: SGHNT and YENEEA. V lost 6 bases, J lost 6 bases, and 11 bases stayed unmatched. This CDR3 contains 15 residues.

V gene TRBV5-6 combines with J gene TRBJ1-2, with TRBD1 matching 9 bases. J lost 5 bases, V lost 1 base, and 9 bases had no gene match. The germline gives CDR1 SGHDT, CDR2 YYEEEE. This CDR3 is built from 16 residues. The CDR3 region is CASSLFGTGTVYGYTF. CDR3 nucleotides: TGTGCCAGCAGCTTGTTTGGGACAGGGACAGTGTATGGCTACACCTTC.

This clone occurred once. Other DNA sequences in this specimen translate into the identical CDR3. The chain employs TRBV18 and TRBJ2-5; D call uncertain. Germline CDR1 reads KGHSH; CDR2 reads LQKENI. Trimming stripped 3 bases from V and 1 base from J, with 6 bases between. The CDR3 extends over 13 amino acids. Written as DNA, the CDR3 is TGTGCCAGCTCACCTGGCAGCCAAGAGACCCAGTACTTC. This encodes CASSPGSQETQYF.

The chain links TRBV4-3 to TRBJ2-3, with D perhaps TRBD2 (6 bases). CDR1 is LGHNA and CDR2 is YSLEER in the germline V gene. The CDR3 contains 15 residues. Trimming removed 3 bases at V and 1 base at J, with 11 bases between. CDR3 sequence: CASSQGRGGTDTQYF. CDR3 nucleotide sequence: TGCGCCAGCAGCCAGGGGCGGGGTGGCACAGATACGCAGTATTTT.

The chain uses TRBV7-9 and TRBJ2-5; 13 bases are shared with TRBD2. Germline values: CDR1 SEHNR, CDR2 FQNEAQ (reference sequence). The CDR3 length is 16 residues. The J segment lost 5 bases and the V segment lost 3 bases, leaving 6 bases of the junction unmatched. In DNA, the CDR3 is TGTGCCAGCAGCTTCACTAGCGGGGGGGCCGGTGAGACCCAGTACTTC. Protein sequence: CASSFTSGGAGETQYF.

The chain is built from TRBV19 and TRBJ1-6, with D perhaps matching TRBD1 (6 bases). Germline-derived CDR1 and CDR2 are LNHDA and SQIVND (reference sequence). Between the trimmed V and J ends, which lost 7 bases and 6 bases, there was a span of 16 bases. The CDR3 spans 15 residues. The CDR3 loop is CASTDRTISNSPLHF. CDR3 nucleotide sequence: TGTGCCAGTACCGACAGGACAATCTCTAATTCACCCCTCCACTTT.

In DNA, the CDR3 is TGTGCCAGCAGCCTTAGCGGGGGAAGCTCCTACGAGCAGTACTTC. Translation gives CASSLSGGSSYEQYF. This chain links TRBV7-9 with TRBJ2-7; 9 bases agree with TRBD2. The germline CDR1 and CDR2 sequences are SEHNR and FQNEAQ (reference sequence). The CDR3 is 15 amino acids. The V and J ends lost 5 bases and 0 bases, in that order; junction bases with no gene match: 5.

The J gene is TRBJ1-2, the V gene TRBV19; D is unresolved. The CDR3 runs to 15 residues. V dropped 9 bases and J dropped 1 base, with 18 bases sitting between them. CDR1 is LNHDA and CDR2 is SQIVND in the germline V gene (reference sequence). The CDR3 reads CASTPLLTGNYGYTF. DNA for the CDR3: TGTGCCAGCACGCCCCTATTGACTGGTAACTATGGCTACACCTTC.

This clone appeared a single time. V is TRBV10-3 and J is TRBJ2-2; tentatively, D is TRBD2 (6 bases). The CDR3 has 16 amino acids. Germline CDR1 is ENHRY and CDR2 is SYGVKD. With 7 bases removed from V and 0 bases from J, the gap between germline ends came to 15 bases. CDR3 protein: CAIMRLGGTNTGELFF. DNA of the CDR3: TGTGCCATCATGAGGTTAGGCGGGACGAACACCGGGGAGCTGTTTTTT.

On this clone: At one end, the junction sequence differs from germline, possibly due to a read error. The chain uses TRBV4-1 and TRBJ1-2; TRBD1 matches at 10 bases. Per germline, CDR1 MGHRA and CDR2 YSYEKL. The CDR3 is 16 amino acids. CDR3 in DNA: TGCGCCAGCAGCGAAGATCCCGGGACAGGGGACTATGGCTACACCTTC. The encoded protein is CASSEDPGTGDYGYTF.

The genes are TRBV18 and TRBJ2-7; perhaps TRBD2 as D (5 bases). The CDR3 covers 14 residues. Trimming took off 3 bases at V and 3 bases at J, with 12 bases between the two ends. CDR1 and CDR2 (germline): KGHSH, LQKENI. The CDR3 here is CASSPTRGSYEQYF. As DNA, the CDR3 is TGTGCCAGCTCACCGACAAGAGGGAGCTACGAGCAGTACTTC. The whole variable domain, filled in from reference TRBV18 and TRBJ2-7, reads NAGVMQNPRHLVRRRGQEARLRCSPMKGHSHVYWYRQLPEEGLKFMVYLQKENIIDESGMPKERFSAEFPKEGPSILRIQQVVRGDSAAYFCASSPTRGSYEQYFGPGTRLTVT.

The rearrangement links TRBV9 to TRBJ2-3; 7 bases map to TRBD2. This CDR3 contains 16 residues. V shed 4 bases, J shed 6 bases, and the junction held 14 bases outside the gene matches. In germline, CDR1 is SGDLS, CDR2 YYNGEE. The DNA of the CDR3 is TGTGCCAGCAGCTTTGACCCAGCGGGGTCTGGGGATACGCAGTATTTT. This encodes CASSFDPAGSGDTQYF.

The rearrangement uses TRBV27 and TRBJ1-1; the D gene is possibly TRBD1 (5 bases). The CDR3 is 15 amino acids. Germline V gene sequence: CDR1 MNHEY, CDR2 SMNVEV (reference sequence). Between the trimmed V and J ends, which lost 2 bases and 4 bases, there was a span of 14 bases. As DNA, the CDR3 is TGTGCCAGCAGTTTAACAGTCCACACAGGCACTGAAGCTTTCTTT. Encoded protein: CASSLTVHTGTEAFF.

The table lists this clone with a count of one. The identical CDR3 is also encoded by other nucleotide sequences in the sample. This chain uses TRBV19 with TRBJ1-5; a weak D match, TRBD1 (5 bases). This CDR3 is 13 amino acids long. V was trimmed by 3 bases and J by 5 bases, leaving 8 bases between them. Germline V lookup: CDR1 LNHDA, CDR2 SQIVND (reference sequence). The CDR3 nucleotides read TGTGCCAGTAGTATCGGGGGTGATCAGCCCCAGCATTTT. It translates to CASSIGGDQPQHF.

The chain is built from TRBV5-1 and TRBJ1-2, with 7 bases identical to TRBD1. J gave up 4 bases and V 4 bases, and 13 bases lay outside the gene matches. The germline gives CDR1 SGHRS, CDR2 YFSETQ. This CDR3 is 16 amino acids long. CDR3 loop: CASSRYGTGDRYGYTF. CDR3 coding DNA: TGCGCCAGCAGCCGTTATGGAACAGGGGATCGCTATGGCTACACCTTC. The full variable domain, its missing parts supplied by reference TRBV5-1 and TRBJ1-2, is KAGVTQTPRYLIKTRGQQVTLSCSPISGHRSVSWYQQTPGQGLQFLFEYFSETQRNKGNFPGRFSGRQFSNSRSEMNVSTLELGDSALYLCASSRYGTGDRYGYTFGSGTRLTVV.

This chain uses TRBV7-9 with TRBJ1-2, with TRBD1 identical over 10 bases. V gave up 5 bases and J gave up 4 bases; unmatched junction bases: 4. CDR1 SEHNR and CDR2 FQNEAQ come from the germline V gene (reference sequence). The CDR3 has 14 amino acids. The chain's CDR3 is CASSQGQGVYGYTF. CDR3 nucleotide sequence: TGTGCCAGCAGCCAAGGACAGGGGGTCTATGGCTACACCTTC.

The chain employs TRBV9 and TRBJ2-1; weak D call: TRBD1 (5 bases). V lost 7 bases and J 2 bases, leaving 10 bases between the germline ends. Per the germline V gene, CDR1 is SGDLS and CDR2 is YYNGEE. The CDR3 is 13 residues long. Here the CDR3 DNA reads TGTGCCAGCCCAAGGACAACCTACAATGAGCAGTTCTTC. Translation: CASPRTTYNEQFF.